This is a list of T cell receptor beta chains from one sample in a study of shared clonotypes between healthy human individuals. Profiled with immunoSEQ multiplex PCR; TCRdb holds only in-frame clones, not every one. This table holds a few hundred thousand clones, roughly 78% found once. The sequenced sample consisted of PBMCs. These receptors were obtained from a woman between 40 and 55 years old in good health. Some clones in this sample may be carry-over from other donors' samples. The CDR3 runs from the conserved cysteine through the conserved F or W. Fields, in order: D gene, J gene, V gene, clone size, CDR3 protein, CDR3 DNA. The D gene is left open where the match is weak. Clone size is shown for a subset of rows, as once, few, many or a class of expanded clone.

>-|TRBJ1-2|TRBV5-4|-
CASPPPHGQNYGYTF
TGTGCCAGCCCACCCCCCCATGGACAGAACTATGGCTACACCTTC
>-|TRBJ2-3|TRBV20-1|-
CSDSSLNTQYF
TGCAGTGACAGTAGTTTGAATACGCAGTATTTT
>-|TRBJ1-1|TRBV28|-
CASSLTLYDEVGQAFF
TGTGCCAGCAGTTTAACCCTTTATGACGAGGTTGGGCAAGCTTTCTTT
>-|TRBJ2-7|TRBV7-9|once
CASGQLLAYEQYF
TGTGCCAGCGGTCAACTACTAGCCTACGAGCAGTACTTC
>-|TRBJ2-7|TRBV6-1|-
CASSEAPSYEQYF
TGTGCCAGCAGTGAAGCCCCCTCCTACGAGCAGTACTTC
>TRBD1|TRBJ1-6|TRBV2|once
CASSGSSGQRNSPLHF
TGTGCCAGCAGTGGGTCGTCGGGACAGAGGAATTCACCCCTCCACTTT
>-|TRBJ1-3|TRBV19|-
CASSIAADSGNTIYF
TGTGCCAGTAGTATAGCAGCCGATAGTGGAAACACCATATATTTT
>-|TRBJ2-2|TRBV18|-
CASSPNTNTGELFF
TGTGCCAGCTCACCCAATACGAACACCGGGGAGCTGTTTTTT
>-|TRBJ2-1|TRBV7-9|-
CASSQSANEQFF
TGTGCCAGCAGCCAAAGCGCCAATGAGCAGTTCTTC
>-|TRBJ2-2|TRBV27|few
CASRQGAGTNTGELFF
TGTGCCAGCAGACAAGGGGCGGGAACGAACACCGGGGAGCTGTTTTTT
>TRBD2|TRBJ2-3|TRBV4-1|-
CASSQGLAELTDTQYF
TGCGCCAGCAGCCAAGGACTAGCGGAGCTCACAGATACGCAGTATTTT
>-|TRBJ1-2|TRBV19|once
CASSAPDRTNYGYTF
TGTGCCAGTAGTGCCCCGGATCGAACTAACTATGGCTACACCTTC
>-|TRBJ1-3|TRBV30|few
CAWSVQGSGNTIYF
TGTGCCTGGAGTGTACAGGGATCCGGAAACACCATATATTTT
>-|TRBJ2-3|TRBV7-2|once
CASSLGVLVSTDTQYF
TGTGCCAGCAGCTTAGGCGTACTAGTTAGCACAGATACGCAGTATTTT
>TRBD1|TRBJ1-2|TRBV28|-
CASLSGQGIYGYTF
TGTGCCAGCCTCTCGGGACAGGGGATCTATGGCTACACCTTC
>-|TRBJ1-4|TRBV5-1|-
CASSLGAKEKLFF
TGCGCCAGCAGCTTGGGGGCCAAGGAAAAACTGTTTTTT
>TRBD1|TRBJ1-2|TRBV28|-
CASSYQGGGYTF
TGTGCCAGCAGCTATCAGGGGGGTGGCTACACCTTC
>TRBD1|TRBJ1-4|TRBV30|once
CAWSPSRTGLIEKLFF
TGTGCCTGGAGTCCCTCCCGGACAGGTTTGATCGAAAAACTGTTTTTT
>TRBD2|TRBJ2-7|TRBV18|once
CASLPLAGGSHEQYF
TGTGCCAGCTTACCGCTAGCGGGAGGGTCCCACGAGCAGTACTTC
>TRBD2|TRBJ2-2|TRBV4-3|-
CASSRGDYFTGELFF
TGCGCCAGCAGCCGGGGGGACTATTTCACCGGGGAGCTGTTTTTT
>TRBD2|TRBJ2-1|TRBV5-4|-
CASSYGTSDEQFF
TGTGCCAGCAGCTATGGGACTAGCGACGAGCAGTTCTTC
>TRBD1|TRBJ1-5|TRBV18|-
CASSPQGNQPQHF
TGCGCCAGCTCACCACAGGGGAATCAGCCCCAGCATTTT
>TRBD1|TRBJ1-2|TRBV4-1|few
CASSFRDRGFGYTF
TGCGCCAGCAGCTTCCGGGACAGGGGGTTTGGCTACACCTTC
>TRBD2|TRBJ2-7|TRBV12-5|-
CASGGLAGDYHEQYF
TGTGCTAGTGGTGGACTAGCGGGAGATTACCACGAGCAGTACTTC
>-|TRBJ1-1|TRBV14|-
CASSQIRQYGTEAFF
TGTGCCAGCAGCCAAATCAGACAGTACGGGACTGAAGCTTTCTTT
>-|TRBJ1-1|TRBV7-2|-
CASSLRDTNTEAFF
TGTGCCAGCAGCCTACGGGACACCAACACTGAAGCTTTCTTT